One T cell receptor (beta chain) is described in this entry. Antigen: not known. Using immunoSEQ multiplex PCR, the repertoire was profiled, and TCRdb retains in-frame clones only, with some absent. The sample carries some 150,000 clones, approximately 87% recorded once. The data originate from a study of T cell responses to AZD1222 COVID-19 vaccine. Study observations and caveats: There were repertoire samples only from the period after the peak T cell response. Vaccine-related CD4 TCRs covered spike, predominating at 160-218 and 743-854. Donors, mostly white British, included more females; clonal diversity was possibly underestimated. Two AZD1222 doses significantly raised spike-specific TCR breadth and depth over controls.

The V end lost 2 bases, the J end lost 4 bases, and 9 bases lay between the germline ends. The CDR3 extends over 14 amino acids. The germline V gene has CDR1 LNHDA and CDR2 SQIVND (reference sequence). The sequence was obtained from an adult in good health. V and J are TRBV19 and TRBJ1-5; D is perhaps TRBD1 (5 bases). The starting material was peripheral blood, obtained on day 0 of MenACWY control vaccination. DNA for the CDR3: TGTGCCAGTAGTATAAGGGACGGTAATCAGCCCCAGCATTTT. Translating gives CASSIRDGNQPQHF.